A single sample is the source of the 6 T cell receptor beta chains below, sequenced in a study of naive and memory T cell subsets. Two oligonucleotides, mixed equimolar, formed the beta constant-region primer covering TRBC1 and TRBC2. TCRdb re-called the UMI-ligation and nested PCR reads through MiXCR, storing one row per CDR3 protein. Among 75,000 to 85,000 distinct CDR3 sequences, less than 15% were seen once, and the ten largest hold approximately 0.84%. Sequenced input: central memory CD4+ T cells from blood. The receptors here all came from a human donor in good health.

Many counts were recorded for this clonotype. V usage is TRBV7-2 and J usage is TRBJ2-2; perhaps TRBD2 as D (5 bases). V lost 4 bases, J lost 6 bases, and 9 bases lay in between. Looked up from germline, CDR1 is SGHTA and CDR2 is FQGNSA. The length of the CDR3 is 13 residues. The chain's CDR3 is CASSSIGAGELFF. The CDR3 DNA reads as TGTGCCAGCAGCTCAATCGGGGCCGGGGAGCTGTTTTTT.

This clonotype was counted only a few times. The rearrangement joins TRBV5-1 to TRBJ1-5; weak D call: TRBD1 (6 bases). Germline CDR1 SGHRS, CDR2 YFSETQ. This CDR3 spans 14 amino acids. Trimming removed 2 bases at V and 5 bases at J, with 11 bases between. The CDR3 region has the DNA TGCGCCAGCAGCTTAGGAGGGGGGGATCAGCCCCAGCATTTT. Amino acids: CASSLGGGDQPQHF.

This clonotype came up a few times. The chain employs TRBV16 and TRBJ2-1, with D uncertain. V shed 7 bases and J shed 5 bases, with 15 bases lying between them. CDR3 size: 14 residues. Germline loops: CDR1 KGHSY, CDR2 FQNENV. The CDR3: CASTSENPHNEQFF. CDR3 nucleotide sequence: TGTGCCAGCACCTCAGAGAACCCCCACAATGAGCAGTTCTTC.

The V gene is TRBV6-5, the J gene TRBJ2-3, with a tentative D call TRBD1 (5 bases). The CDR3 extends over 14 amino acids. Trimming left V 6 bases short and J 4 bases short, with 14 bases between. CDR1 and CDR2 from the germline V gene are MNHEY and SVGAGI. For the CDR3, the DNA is TGTGCCAGCAGCTACGGACACACGCCAGATACGCAGTATTTT. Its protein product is CASSYGHTPDTQYF.

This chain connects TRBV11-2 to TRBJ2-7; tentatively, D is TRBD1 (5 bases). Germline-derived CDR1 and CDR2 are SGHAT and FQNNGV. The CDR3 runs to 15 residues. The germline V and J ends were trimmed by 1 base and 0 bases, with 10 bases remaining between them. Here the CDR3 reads CASSLAQGSSYEQYF. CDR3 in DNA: TGTGCCAGCAGCTTAGCTCAGGGAAGCTCCTACGAGCAGTACTTC.

CDR3 nucleotide sequence: TGTGCCAGCAGCTTAGTGTTTTCCAAGGACAGGTCCGCTGAAGCTTTCTTT. Translating it yields CASSLVFSKDRSAEAFF. The chain joins TRBV7-9 to TRBJ1-1, with TRBD1 identical over 7 bases. The V gene end was trimmed by 1 base and the J gene end by 6 bases; junction bases not matched to a gene: 14. Germline V lookup: CDR1 SEHNR, CDR2 FQNEAQ (reference sequence). The CDR3 runs to 17 residues.